This record covers a single TCR beta chain. Its target antigen remains unknown. No base quality information exists; no much larger clone differs at one position. This specimen comes from a study of cytomegalovirus exposure and HLA in healthy donors (dated by TCRdb to 2017 to 2019). With respect to the entire study: According to an earlier analysis of several hundred of the donors, about 170 million T cells yielded 100 million or so unique TCR beta sequences and roughly 280 Gb of sequence data. Along with the roughly 670-subject first cohort, a separate validation cohort of over a hundred different subjects was used. Several DR-DQ haplotypes were treated as single units for association and clustering because of strong linkage in the cohort. About 280 gigabases of sequencing data and 70 million to 95 million unique TCR sequences made up an early release that covered some 640 HLA-typed donors. The study was designed to test whether signatures of past pathogen exposure could be identified by cataloging public T cell receptors. Class I and class II HLA loci were covered by the typing at four-digit resolution. Using immunosequencing, the study profiled T cell repertoires from approximately 700 subjects and related those repertoires to cytomegalovirus serostatus. In an earlier analysis of roughly 540 of the donors, high-throughput TCR beta sequencing was used to judge whether each TCR beta V gene segment behaved as functional or pseudogenic. Rather than drawing on any new phenotypic data, the later analysis identified candidate immune exposures from TCR beta sequences and the way those sequences occurred across donors. The study combined high-throughput TCR immunosequencing, statistical association of individual TCRs with disease status, and machine learning to predict cytomegalovirus infection status. A later genetic analysis took genome-wide SNP genotypes for about three fifths of the roughly 700 donors and used that subset as a discovery cohort. Donor age, sex, ethnicity and CMV serostatus were compiled alongside the repertoire data. Typing coverage differed by locus: A, B, C, DRB1 and DQB1 were typed in about 620-630 donors, DQA1 in 522, DPA1 in 600 to 610, and DPB1 in 400 to 480. All discovery cohort repertoires had been generated on a single sequencing platform. In a later analysis, previously published TCR beta repertoires from 666 donors were re-analyzed and high-resolution HLA genotyping was added so that TCR occurrence patterns could be studied. Among 398 genotyped donors of the cohort, an average of approximately 240,000 unique TCR beta nucleotide sequences was sequenced per donor, of which 15% to 20% were non-productive. Of the 350 to 450 genotyped donors, 75% to 85% were placed in the genetic ancestry cluster associated with self-reported Caucasian donors.

The cohort consisted of 670 or so healthy bone marrow donors. At the time of sampling, all cohort members were nominally healthy, though unrecorded immune exposures were likely present. The donor was CMV seropositive and was included in the group of 290 or so seropositive cohort members. A peripheral blood sample was collected from each donor, and TCR beta sequencing was performed on peripheral blood mononuclear cells. Genomic DNA was extracted from the blood cell samples with the Qiagen DNeasy Blood Extraction Kit. The protocol used for the library was the immunoSEQ multiplex PCR assay. The multiplex PCR relied on a mix of 60 forward primers for TCR Vbeta segments and 13 reverse primers for TCR Jbeta segments. The CDR3 region of rearranged TCR beta genes was amplified from genomic DNA with a multiplex PCR assay. Amplified TCR beta libraries were sequenced as 87-base-pair reads on the Illumina HiSeq System. For the original study's pipeline: In a later analysis, approximately 74 million unique TCR beta chains were counted across the approximately 670 repertoires, and roughly 11 million of these chains were shared by at least two donors. Raw reads were error-corrected and collapsed into unique sequences with a nearest-neighbor algorithm that merged closely related sequences to remove PCR and sequencing errors. Alignment of CDR3 sequences to IMGT reference sequences was used to assign V, D and J gene segments. Each retained sequence needed at least a six-nucleotide match to both a V gene segment and a J gene segment. A rearrangement counted as productive if the CDR3 had no stop codons and remained in frame with V and J, and every other rearrangement counted as non-productive. CDR3 was defined by IMGT convention, running from the second conserved V-encoded cysteine to the conserved J-encoded phenylalanine. The earlier analysis of about 640 of the donors excluded any sequence lacking an unambiguous match to a single V gene segment. An earlier analysis of a few hundred of the donors called V segments functional above 56.7% productive rearrangements and segregating when the between-donor standard deviation exceeded 5%. A statistical classification framework was developed to diagnose cytomegalovirus status using the catalog of TCR beta chain sequences. A later analysis assigned V and J genes by comparing TCR nucleotide sequences with IMGT/GENE-DB human TR gene sequences. The TCRdist pipeline was used in a later analysis to assign CDR3 sequences and most-parsimonious VDJ recombination scenarios. In a later analysis, each TCR beta chain was defined by its CDR3 amino acid sequence together with its V-gene family, and reads lacking a unique V-gene family were excluded. A later analysis removed 500 to 600 highly shared, low-generation-probability nucleotide sequences to deal with suspected cross-contamination and a sequencing artifact. In a later analysis, a clonal expansion index was calculated for each public chain from normalized within-repertoire ranks of inferred template counts. Generation probabilities in a later analysis came from a VDJ recombination model fitted to out-of-frame rearrangements, and those results were checked against IGoR. In a later analysis, hypergeometric tests were used to score TCR-TCR, TCR-HLA and TCR-CMV co-occurrence, with a repertoire-size bias correction applied to TCR pairs. To estimate false discovery rates, a later analysis permuted the HLA or CMV assignments 20 times. In a later analysis, co-occurring TCRs were grouped using DBSCAN, and TCRdist sequence similarity was added for clustering within HLA-allele-positive subsets. For co-occurrence clustering, repertoires with fewer than 30,000 or more than 120,000 public chains were excluded, along with 4 to 6 repertoires with anomalous nucleotide sharing. TCRdb took this table from immuneACCESS and kept in-frame rearrangements with V and J called. Such tables lack part of the clones; where checked against another copy, unresolved V genes explain under half of the gap, and the rest is unexplained. V and J calls and clone size are copied from that table; D and trimming were computed from the DNA. The sample table records 150,000 to 200,000 clones; roughly 13% of these occur just once. Approximately 8.3% of the sample goes to the ten largest clones.

Cut back by 6 bases and 8 bases, the V and J ends lie 13 bases apart. Reading from cysteine to phenylalanine, the CDR3 counts 12 amino acids. Only the CDR3 DNA is retained, 36 bases long and in frame from the first base. The germline V gene (reference sequence) sets CDR1 to LNHDA and CDR2 to SQIVND. Points the paper makes about the study in general: According to a later genetic analysis, donors in an Asian-associated ancestry cluster had fewer N-insertions in productive TCRs than the approximately 630-donor mean. A cluster of highly shared sequence variants was judged likely to represent a technical artifact of the sequencing pipeline. In both the original and validation cohorts, the classifier was reported to diagnose cytomegalovirus status with high specificity and sensitivity. Several of the top co-occurrence clusters appeared to be linked to parvovirus B19, influenza, CMV and Epstein-Barr virus, according to a later analysis. HLA typing was unavailable for some donors at each locus, so association tests used only the typed subset. Compared with equally common non-associated chains, HLA-associated TCR beta chains in a later analysis were more clonally expanded and had lower generation probabilities. Strong co-occurrence of HLA alleles, especially DR and DQ, made assigning TCR associations to individual alleles difficult. The cohort was sequenced for TCR beta chains only, and without alpha or paired-chain data the features that could be detected were limited. A later genetic analysis associated a missense DCLRE1C variant with V-gene and J-gene trimming of TCR beta chains, and an independent cohort replicated the association. The only immune exposure information available for the cohort was CMV serostatus. In vitro tests confirmed that a few of the cytomegalovirus-associated TCR beta chains recognize cytomegalovirus antigens. At a false discovery rate of 0.05, a later analysis linked some 18,000 TCR beta sequences to specific HLA alleles. A further reported finding was that TCR beta sequences accurately predicted the HLA-A and HLA-B alleles for most subjects in the first cohort. In the study, approximately 160 TCR beta chains were listed as associated with cytomegalovirus. Because counts were too low, fewer than 20 rarely observed V segments, including chromosome 9 orphons, were excluded from the earlier analysis of around 590 of the donors. Correlated functional status among segregating V segments might be attributable to linkage disequilibrium, but an unknown experimental factor could not be ruled out. Roughly uniform sequencing depth across donors was assumed in presence/absence analyses, although this assumption may not hold. In a later analysis, most CMV-associated TCR beta chains were found to appear HLA-restricted, with HLA associations seemingly driven largely by CMV exposure. Some IMGT-functional V segments, including TRBV6-2 and TRBV6-3, could not be told apart with the 87-base-pair reads, so those segments were excluded. According to a later analysis, TCR association rates differed among HLA loci, with DRB1 alleles showing the most associated TCRs and HLA-C alleles showing the fewest. Across donors, most TCR sequences were observed very rarely, whereas some public TCRs were present in many individuals. The authors suggested that the approach could potentially be generalized to other disease states and immunological phenotypes. In an earlier analysis of more than 500 of the donors, most TCR beta V segments appeared in productive rearrangements about 87% or about 30% of the time, broadly matching IMGT annotations.

Sequenced input: PBMCs. This receptor was identified in a man between 45 and 60 years old in good health and CMV-seropositive. This sequence uses TRBV19 and TRBJ1-2; the D gene is unclear. DNA sequence: TGTGCCAGTAGGCCAGTGGGCTTGGGCTACACCTTC. Its protein reads: CASRPVGLGYTF.